A selection of T cell receptor beta chains follows, all from one sample in a study of PD-L1 blockade in urothelial cancer. Sequenced by immunoSEQ multiplex PCR; TCRdb stores in-frame clones only, minus some. The sample records around 63,000 clones, approximately 78% being singletons. The sequences come from PBMCs, collected around atezolizumab (anti-PD-L1) treatment. These receptors were obtained from a man between 65 and 85 years old with urothelial cancer. Each CDR3 is given with its conserved first and last residue. The D gene is left open where the match is weak.

CASNLSGRTDTQYF | TRBD2 | TRBJ2-3 | TRBV28
CASSIGTGYGYTF | TRBD1 | TRBJ1-2 | TRBV19
CASISGGLADTQYF | TRBD2 | TRBJ2-3 | TRBV2
CASSRSELAYEQYF | . | TRBJ2-7 | TRBV9
CASSLDQGLQETQYF | . | TRBJ2-5 | TRBV11-3
CASSQFLTGVQETQYF | . | TRBJ2-5 | TRBV18
CAWSVSTALAFF | . | TRBJ1-1 | TRBV30
CASSLFSAGAIHPGELFF | TRBD2 | TRBJ2-2 | TRBV7-2
CASGRQGLSSYEQYF | . | TRBJ2-7 | TRBV6-1
CASSGLAGGPREQYF | TRBD2 | TRBJ2-7 | TRBV2
CASSPTAGALYEQYF | TRBD2 | TRBJ2-7 | TRBV6-5
CSAPRNTEAFF | . | TRBJ1-1 | TRBV20-1
CAWRANNYGYTF | . | TRBJ1-2 | TRBV30
CASSTLAGGPQRQYF | TRBD2 | TRBJ2-7 | TRBV19
CASGRGGSSAGELFF | TRBD2 | TRBJ2-2 | TRBV14
CASSPDSTNEKLFF | . | TRBJ1-4 | TRBV18
CASSLDRGRPNYGYTF | TRBD1 | TRBJ1-2 | TRBV5-4
CATSRDVNSPNTEAFF | . | TRBJ1-1 | TRBV15
CASSSLLGGNANTGELFF | . | TRBJ2-2 | TRBV11-2
CASSLTSDSYEQYF | TRBD2 | TRBJ2-7 | TRBV6-4
CASTSLWTGSSYNEQFF | . | TRBJ2-1 | TRBV28
CASSLGRGNSNQPQHF | . | TRBJ1-5 | TRBV7-2
CASSVGGGNQPQHF | . | TRBJ1-5 | TRBV9
CASSLGGGRAYEQYF | TRBD2 | TRBJ2-7 | TRBV5-4
CASSWEGTYGYTF | . | TRBJ1-2 | TRBV6-1
CASSQEGRRDQPQHF | . | TRBJ1-5 | TRBV4-1
CASREGAANEKLFF | TRBD1 | TRBJ1-4 | TRBV6-5
CASSLRAGADYEQYF | TRBD2 | TRBJ2-7 | TRBV7-6
CASSHQAGARGYTF | . | TRBJ1-2 | TRBV4-3
CASSQIGQTDTQYF | . | TRBJ2-3 | TRBV23-1
CSVCLLGLAGDTQYF | TRBD2 | TRBJ2-3 | TRBV29-1
CASSVASGRAYNEQFF | TRBD2 | TRBJ2-1 | TRBV6-1
CASSLAPSNNEQFF | . | TRBJ2-1 | TRBV5-1
CASSKRGRRVNEQFF | . | TRBJ2-1 | TRBV21-1
CASGLNTGSGANVLTF | . | TRBJ2-6 | TRBV12-5
CASSQEGARNTEAFF | . | TRBJ1-1 | TRBV14
CASSPGTSVHNEQFF | TRBD2 | TRBJ2-1 | TRBV6-5
CASSLRGGNTDTQYF | . | TRBJ2-3 | TRBV7-9
CASSQDGAGELFF | . | TRBJ2-2 | TRBV14
CASSWGASGNYEQYF | . | TRBJ2-7 | TRBV5-6
CASSWGLAGDEQFF | TRBD2 | TRBJ2-1 | TRBV6-5